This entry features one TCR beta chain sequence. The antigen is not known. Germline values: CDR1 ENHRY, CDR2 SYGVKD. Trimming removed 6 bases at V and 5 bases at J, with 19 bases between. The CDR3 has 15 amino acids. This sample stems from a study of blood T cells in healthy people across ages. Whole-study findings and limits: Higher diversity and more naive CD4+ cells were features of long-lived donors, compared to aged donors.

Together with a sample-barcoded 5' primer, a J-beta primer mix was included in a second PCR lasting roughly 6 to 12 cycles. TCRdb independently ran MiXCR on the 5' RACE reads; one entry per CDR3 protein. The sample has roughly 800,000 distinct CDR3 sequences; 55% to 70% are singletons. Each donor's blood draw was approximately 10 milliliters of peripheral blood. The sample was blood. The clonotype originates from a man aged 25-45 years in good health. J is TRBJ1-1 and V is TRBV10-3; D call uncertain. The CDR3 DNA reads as TGTGCCATCAGCCTATCTAAGAATGAAGGGACTGAAGCTTTCTTT. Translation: CAISLSKNEGTEAFF.